This is a list of T cell receptor beta chains from one sample in a study of T cell responses to AZD1222 COVID-19 vaccine. Assay: immunoSEQ multiplex PCR; the TCRdb copy retains only in-frame clones and omits some. The profile shows about 77,000 clones, more than 85% of them singletons. Specimen: peripheral blood, collected 28 days after the second AZD1222 dose. The receptors stem from an adult who received the AZD1222 COVID-19 vaccine. Both conserved end residues are part of each CDR3. A D gene is named only where the DNA matches it firmly.

>TRBD2|TRBV5-1|TRBJ2-1
CASSLTSGTESGEQFF
>.|TRBV6-1|TRBJ1-5
CASCDGNQPQHF
>.|TRBV19|TRBJ1-5
CASSRGVHQPQHF
>.|TRBV15|TRBJ2-5
CATSRRGSQETQYF
>.|TRBV27|TRBJ1-2
CASSILQGGVRGYTF
>.|TRBV12-2|TRBJ1-1
CASRLEGAHTEAFF
>TRBD1|TRBV11-3|TRBJ1-2
CASSLEGRGGNYGYTF
>TRBD2|TRBV6-1|TRBJ2-3
CASSEGGPGLAVETDTQYF
>.|TRBV6-4|TRBJ2-3
CASRRDTSTDTQYF
>TRBD2|TRBV19|TRBJ2-3
CASSMGLAASSTDTQYF
>TRBD2|TRBV3-1/TRBV3-2|TRBJ2-7
CASSLRGGRDYEQYF
>.|TRBV7-2|TRBJ2-1
CASSLAGGHYNEQFF
>.|TRBV3-1/TRBV3-2|TRBJ1-2
CASSQPGGGASGYTF
>TRBD1|TRBV19|TRBJ2-7
CASSMGTGSDEQYF
>TRBD1|TRBV27|TRBJ2-7
CASRQGAYEQYF
>.|TRBV19|TRBJ1-5
CASSIDPLQGSGGQPQHF
>TRBD1|TRBV6-5|TRBJ1-2
CAALGQYLYGYTF
>TRBD1|TRBV29-1|TRBJ2-1
CSAIFQGAEYNEQFF
>TRBD2|TRBV12-5|TRBJ2-2
CASGWGLAGSNTGELFF
>.|TRBV5-4|TRBJ1-2
CASSPDIYGYTF
>.|TRBV14|TRBJ2-2
CASSQVRGGELFF
>.|TRBV27|TRBJ2-1
CASSISPSEQFF
>.|TRBV6-4|TRBJ1-1
CASSDRDGSEAFF
>TRBD1|TRBV5-4|TRBJ2-6
CASSIYRGSSSGANVLTF
>.|TRBV6-5|TRBJ1-3
CASSPSGIINTIYF
>TRBD2|TRBV20-1|TRBJ2-1
CSASRGLSSGGVDEQFF
>.|TRBV6-6|TRBJ1-3
CASSRAVWRSSGNTIYF
>TRBD2|TRBV27|TRBJ2-7
CASSPRLAGGYEQYF
>TRBD1|TRBV11-1|TRBJ1-2
CASSADRGGGYTF
>.|TRBV20-1|TRBJ1-2
CSASEDNQGFGYTF
>.|TRBV29-1|TRBJ2-7
CSVEDQAGERGYEQYF
>.|TRBV7-2|TRBJ1-6
CASSLGRNNSPLHF
>.|TRBV3-1/TRBV3-2|TRBJ2-5
CASSQPRWETQYF
>.|TRBV6-5|TRBJ1-1
CASSYLGATEAFF
>.|TRBV19|TRBJ2-3
CASSIRREPPDTQYF
>TRBD2|TRBV6-4|TRBJ2-3
CASSQLAGEGDTQYF
>TRBD1|TRBV5-1|TRBJ1-6
CASSSGQGHNSPLHF
>TRBD2|TRBV19|TRBJ2-7
CASKASGNSYEQYF
>.|TRBV27|TRBJ1-1
CASSWTGMNTEAFF
>.|TRBV5-1|TRBJ2-5
CASSLERGTQYF
>.|TRBV10-3|TRBJ2-7
CAIGRTGYEQYF
>TRBD1|TRBV11-2|TRBJ1-1
CASSGDRTYTEAFF
>.|TRBV5-4|TRBJ2-5
CASSSYRGAEAGTQYF
>TRBD2|TRBV5-1|TRBJ2-5
CASSLSPSGSKETQYF
>.|TRBV19|TRBJ1-3
CATLGRDSGNTIYF
>.|TRBV7-9|TRBJ2-7
CASSQTGGEQYF
>TRBD1|TRBV19|TRBJ1-1
CASTSRGDSYEAFF
>.|TRBV6-5|TRBJ2-7
CASSSVGASYEQYF
>.|TRBV14|TRBJ2-5
CASSQDEERWRETQYF
>TRBD2|TRBV5-1|TRBJ2-1
CASSGRTGGLNEQFF
>.|TRBV11-2|TRBJ2-7
CASSLDAPGSTVYEQYF